These T cell receptor beta chains were read from a single sample in a study of control samples from healthy donors and cancer patients. TCRdb's copy holds only in-frame clones and misses some; the assay was immunoSEQ multiplex PCR. The sample holds roughly 130,000 clones, under 95% seen once. Sequenced material: blood. Source of these receptors: a man aged 18-30 years in good health. Each CDR3 is given with its conserved first and last residue. The D gene is left open where the match is weak. Size is stated for part of the rows, as once, few or many counts, or as a class when the clone is expanded.

>TRBD1|TRBV18|.|TRBJ1-1
CASLADRSDTEAFF
TGTGCCAGCTTAGCGGACAGGTCTGACACTGAAGCTTTCTTT
>.|TRBV10-3|few|TRBJ2-7
CAIGGSEQYF
TGTGCCATCGGAGGGTCCGAGCAGTACTTC
>TRBD2|TRBV2|.|TRBJ2-1
CASSRAGGYNEQFF
TGTGCCAGCAGTCGGGCGGGGGGGTACAATGAGCAGTTCTTC
>.|TRBV11-2|.|TRBJ1-2
CASSLLGINYGYTF
TGTGCCAGCAGCTTATTGGGGATAAACTATGGCTACACCTTC
>.|TRBV25-1|.|TRBJ1-1
CATSRVLGKAFF
TGTGCCACCTCCAGGGTATTGGGGAAGGCTTTCTTT
>.|TRBV7-3|.|TRBJ1-6
CASREGTGSPLHF
TGTGCCAGCAGAGAGGGGACGGGGTCACCCCTCCACTTT
>.|TRBV5-4|few|TRBJ1-1
CASSSGRMNTEAFF
TGTGCCAGCAGCTCGGGACGGATGAACACTGAAGCTTTCTTT
>.|TRBV19|few|TRBJ1-6
CASSFRESPLHF
TGTGCCAGTAGTTTCAGGGAGTCACCCCTCCACTTT
>TRBD1|TRBV27|.|TRBJ1-6
CASSLSGQGSPLHF
TGTGCCAGCAGTTTATCGGGACAGGGTTCACCCCTCCACTTT
>TRBD2|TRBV20-1|.|TRBJ2-7
CSASPSGDPYEQYF
TGCAGTGCTAGTCCTAGCGGGGATCCATACGAGCAGTACTTC
>.|TRBV4-2|.|TRBJ2-2
CASSLQRVGGELFF
TGTGCCAGCAGCCTCCAGAGGGTTGGCGGGGAGCTGTTTTTT
>TRBD1|TRBV10-3|once|TRBJ1-1
CAISSMGQGNTEAFF
TGTGCCATCAGTAGTATGGGACAGGGGAACACTGAAGCTTTCTTT
>.|TRBV6-5|.|TRBJ1-1
CASSPDRGFEAFF
TGTGCCAGCAGTCCGGACAGAGGCTTTGAAGCTTTCTTT